The 16 T cell receptor beta chains given below trace back to one sample, sequenced in a study of early stage breast cancer tumors. Profiled with immunoSEQ multiplex PCR; TCRdb holds only in-frame clones, not every one. The profile shows about 72,000 clones, under 85% of them singletons. Sequences were obtained from blood. All receptors derive from a person in their sixties with breast cancer.

V and J are TRBV28 and TRBJ2-7, with TRBD2 as a possible D gene (6 bases). Trimming pared 6 bases from V and 7 bases from J, leaving 19 bases between. The CDR3 loop spans 14 amino acids. Germline assignment: CDR1 MDHEN and CDR2 SYDVKM. The CDR3: CASSRSGGVREQYF. The CDR3, as DNA: TGTGCCAGCAGCAGATCAGGAGGGGTGAGGGAGCAGTACTTC.

The chain joins TRBV30 to TRBJ1-1; D call uncertain. The germline gives CDR1 GTSNPN, CDR2 SVGIG (reference sequence). V shed 4 bases and J shed 0 bases, with 9 bases lying between them. This CDR3 is 13 amino acids long. The CDR3 sequence: CAWTMGMNTEAFF. In DNA, the CDR3 is TGTGCCTGGACTATGGGTATGAACACTGAAGCTTTCTTT.

The CDR3 nucleotides read TGTGCCAGCAGTTTACTCGCGGGCAGCTCCTACAATGAGCAGTTCTTC. Protein product: CASSLLAGSSYNEQFF. The V gene is TRBV28, the J gene TRBJ2-1; D is perhaps TRBD2 (5 bases). Germline V lookup: CDR1 MDHEN, CDR2 SYDVKM. Trimming removed 2 bases at V and 0 bases at J, with 11 bases between. This CDR3 is 16 amino acids long.

The chain couples TRBV5-4 to TRBJ2-3; D remains ambiguous. The CDR3 runs 13 residues. V was clipped by 0 bases and J by 2 bases, with 4 bases between them. CDR1 and CDR2 (germline): SGHNT, YYREEE (reference sequence). The CDR3 DNA sequence: TGTGCCAGCAGCTTGGTGAACACAGATACGCAGTATTTT. It codes for CASSLVNTDTQYF.

The chain uses TRBV7-3 and TRBJ2-1; TRBD2 agrees at 8 bases. After removal of 5 bases from V and 5 bases from J, the junction contained 11 bases not matched to a gene. The germline V gene encodes CDR1 SGHTA and CDR2 FQGTGA. The CDR3 length is 16 residues. The CDR3 nucleotides read TGTGCCAGCAGCCCCTCCCGAGGACTAGCAGACAATGAGCAGTTCTTC. It specifies CASSPSRGLADNEQFF. The entire variable domain, with the rest obtained from reference TRBV7-3 and TRBJ2-1, is as follows: GAGVSQTPSNKVTEKGKYVELRCDPISGHTALYWYRQSLGQGPEFLIYFQGTGAADDSGLPNDRFFAVRPEGSVSTLKIQRTERGDSAVYLCASSPSRGLADNEQFFGPGTRLTVL.

The V and J genes are TRBV5-4 and TRBJ1-5, with 7 bases identical to TRBD1. The V gene's germline CDR1 is SGHNT and CDR2 YYREEE (reference sequence). There are 19 residues in the CDR3. V shed 2 bases, J shed 0 bases, and the junction held 14 bases outside the gene matches. This chain's CDR3 is CASSFRRGPLFASNQPQHF. As DNA, the CDR3 is TGTGCCAGCAGCTTTCGGAGGGGGCCCCTCTTCGCTAGCAATCAGCCCCAGCATTTT.

This sequence joins TRBV4-1 and TRBJ2-5; TRBD2 matches at 9 bases. After removal of 0 bases from V and 1 base from J, the junction contained 6 bases not matched to a gene. The CDR3 has 17 residues. Germline loops: CDR1 MGHRA, CDR2 YSYEKL. The CDR3 nucleotides are TGCGCCAGCAGCCAAGACGGGCTAGCGGGGCCCCAAGAGACCCAGTACTTC. This sequence encodes CASSQDGLAGPQETQYF.

The chain employs TRBV10-3 and TRBJ2-1; 7 bases map to TRBD1. CDR1 is ENHRY, CDR2 SYGVKD, per germline. The trim removed 5 bases at V and 0 bases at J, leaving 4 bases unmatched. CDR3 length equals 15 residues. Here the CDR3 reads CAISRGQSSYNEQFF. CDR3 bases: TGTGCCATCAGTAGGGGACAGAGCTCCTACAATGAGCAGTTCTTC.

A note on this clone: At one end the junction does not follow the germline gene, possibly because of a read error. This sequence joins TRBV29-1 and TRBJ2-3, with 14 bases identical to TRBD2. Germline V CDR1 and CDR2: SQVTM, ANQGSEA. The CDR3 runs to 12 residues. The CDR3 loop is CSPGLAGDAQYF. In DNA form, the CDR3 reads TGCAGCCCGGGACTAGCGGGAGATGCGCAGTATTTT.

The rearrangement joins TRBV6-5 to TRBJ1-2, with D unclear. V shed 0 bases and J shed 3 bases, with 5 bases lying between them. From germline, CDR1 is MNHEY and CDR2 SVGAGI. The CDR3 is made up of 13 amino acids. CDR3: CASSYSSHYGYTF. The CDR3 DNA reads TGTGCCAGCAGTTACTCGTCCCACTATGGCTACACCTTC.

The gene calls are TRBV30 and TRBJ1-1; D may be TRBD1 (6 bases). Germline assignment: CDR1 GTSNPN and CDR2 SVGIG (reference sequence). Trimming cost V 3 bases and J 4 bases, with 12 bases left between them. The CDR3 spans 13 residues. The CDR3 coding sequence is TGTGCCTGGAGGCTGGGGGCACCCACTGAAGCTTTCTTT. Translation gives CAWRLGAPTEAFF.

The rearrangement links TRBV6-5 to TRBJ2-7; D is uncertain. V was pared by 3 bases and J by 2 bases, with 5 bases between. CDR1 is MNHEY, CDR2 SVGAGI, per germline. This CDR3 contains 12 residues. CDR3 sequence: CASSYSTYEQYF. The CDR3, as DNA: TGTGCCAGCAGTTATTCCACCTACGAGCAGTACTTC.

V usage is TRBV7-9 and J usage is TRBJ2-1; TRBD2 might be the D (5 bases). V lost 10 bases, J lost 2 bases, and 12 bases lay in between. Germline CDR1 and CDR2: SEHNR and FQNEAQ (reference sequence). The CDR3 covers 13 residues. The CDR3 DNA is TGTGCCACGAGGGTCTTACCCTACAATGAGCAGTTCTTC. Its protein product is CATRVLPYNEQFF.

This chain links TRBV19 with TRBJ2-7; 8 positions match TRBD2. The CDR3 extends over 16 amino acids. V lost 10 bases and J lost 2; bases outside the gene matches: 16. CDR1 and CDR2 from the germline V gene are LNHDA and SQIVND (reference sequence). Here the CDR3 reads CATASPGLAGPYEQYF. The CDR3 DNA sequence: TGTGCCACCGCCTCCCCCGGGCTAGCGGGCCCCTACGAGCAGTACTTC.

V gene TRBV14 combines with J gene TRBJ2-5, with unresolved D. Germline lookup yields CDR1 SGHDN and CDR2 FVKESK. This CDR3 region has 14 residues. V was trimmed by 2 bases and J by 2 bases, leaving 9 bases between them. The CDR3 loop is CASSQNAGQETQYF. The CDR3 nucleotides are TGTGCCAGCAGCCAAAACGCAGGACAAGAGACCCAGTACTTC. Supplemented by reference TRBV14 and TRBJ2-5, the full variable domain reads EAGVTQFPSHSVIEKGQTVTLRCDPISGHDNLYWYRRVMGKEIKFLLHFVKESKQDESGMPNNRFLAERTGGTYSTLKVQPAELEDSGVYFCASSQNAGQETQYFGPGTRLLVL.

This clone was seen just once. The genes are TRBV6-1 and TRBJ2-3, with 8 positions matching TRBD1. Germline CDR1 is MNHNS and CDR2 is SASEGT. This CDR3 region has 14 residues. The trim removed 10 bases at V and 0 bases at J, leaving 6 bases unmatched. The CDR3 loop reads CATRTGWSTDTQYF. DNA for the CDR3: TGTGCCACCCGGACAGGGTGGAGCACAGATACGCAGTATTTT.